These T cell receptor beta chains were read from a single sample in a study of pediatric ulcerative colitis. Assay used: immunoSEQ multiplex PCR; TCRdb lists only in-frame clones, some missing. Among more than 9,000 clones, roughly 82% were seen once, and the ten largest hold around 3.6%. Input material: gut tissue. The receptors here all came from a girl aged 5-17 years who was a control in a study of pediatric ulcerative colitis. Each CDR3 is given with its conserved first and last residue. A D gene is named only where the DNA matches it firmly. For some rows the clone size is stated as once, few or many, or as a class when expanded; others skip it.

j_call,v_call,d_call,clone_size,cdr3_aa,cdr3_nt
TRBJ1-1,TRBV27,.,.,CASSFDPGSTEAFF,TGTGCCAGCAGTTTCGATCCGGGGAGCACTGAAGCTTTCTTT
TRBJ2-1,TRBV5-1,.,once,CASSSPGGYNEQFF,TGCGCCAGCAGCTCACCCGGCGGCTACAATGAGCAGTTCTTC
TRBJ1-5,TRBV9,.,.,CASSVEGKDREPQHF,TGTGCCAGCAGCGTAGAAGGAAAGGACCGAGAGCCCCAGCATTTT
TRBJ1-2,TRBV7-9,.,.,CASSPPRKGAVYGYTF,TGTGCCAGCAGCCCACCCAGGAAGGGCGCAGTCTATGGCTACACCTTC
TRBJ2-3,TRBV9,TRBD1,.,CASSVAESTHRGDTQYF,TGTGCCAGCAGCGTAGCTGAATCGACCCACAGGGGGGATACGCAGTATTTT
TRBJ2-5,TRBV14,.,.,CASSQDFLGGRGETQYF,TGTGCCAGCAGCCAAGATTTCCTCGGGGGCAGGGGAGAGACCCAGTACTTC
TRBJ2-7,TRBV4-2,.,.,CASSQVRTGNYEQYF,TGTGCCAGCAGCCAAGTTCGTACGGGGAACTACGAGCAGTACTTC
TRBJ2-3,TRBV10-2,.,.,CASSDYYTSADTQYF,TGCGCCAGCAGTGATTACTACACATCGGCCGATACGCAGTATTTT
TRBJ2-7,TRBV7-6,.,few,CASSPGLKGDEQYF,TGTGCCAGCAGCCCCGGCCTGAAAGGTGATGAGCAGTACTTC
TRBJ2-3,TRBV15,.,once,CATSRAGADTQYF,TGTGCCACCAGCAGAGCGGGGGCTGATACGCAGTATTTT
TRBJ2-6,TRBV28,.,.,CASRRPGDFSGANVLTF,TGTGCCAGCAGGCGGCCAGGGGATTTCTCTGGGGCCAACGTCCTGACTTTC
TRBJ2-2,TRBV10-1,TRBD2,once,CASSLAGLNTGELFF,TGCGCCAGCAGTCTAGCGGGCCTGAACACCGGGGAGCTGTTTTTT
TRBJ2-7,TRBV5-1,.,.,CASSLAQPSYEQYF,TGCGCCAGCAGCTTGGCACAGCCCTCCTACGAGCAGTACTTC
TRBJ1-4,TRBV5-5,TRBD1,.,CASSFLGTGTEKLFF,TGTGCCAGCAGCTTCCTAGGGACAGGGACCGAAAAACTGTTTTTT
TRBJ1-2,TRBV5-4,.,once,CASSLGGRDGYTF,TGTGCCAGCAGCTTGGGAGGAAGGGATGGCTACACCTTC
TRBJ2-5,TRBV7-8,TRBD1,.,CASSPRTGQETQYF,TGTGCCAGCAGCCCCCGGACAGGGCAGGAGACCCAGTACTTC
TRBJ2-7,TRBV11-2,TRBD2,once,CASSSGWREGLSYEQYF,TGTGCCAGCAGCTCCGGTTGGCGGGAGGGCCTCTCCTACGAGCAGTACTTC
TRBJ1-5,TRBV27,.,.,CASSLSPPRQPQHF,TGTGCCAGCAGTTTATCCCCCCCGCGGCAGCCCCAGCATTTT
TRBJ2-1,TRBV19,.,.,CASSIAQPGIHYNEQFF,TGTGCCAGTAGTATAGCACAGCCCGGAATCCACTACAATGAGCAGTTCTTC
TRBJ2-1,TRBV2,TRBD2,.,CASLSGSRSYNEQFF,TGTGCCAGCCTTAGCGGGAGCCGCTCCTACAATGAGCAGTTCTTC
TRBJ1-6,TRBV2,.,.,CASSEGKDLWSSYNSPLHF,TGTGCCAGCAGTGAAGGGAAGGACCTCTGGAGCTCCTATAATTCACCCCTCCACTTT
TRBJ2-5,TRBV7-9,.,.,CASNPTRGPRETQYF,TGTGCCAGCAACCCTACCAGGGGACCCCGGGAGACCCAGTACTTC
TRBJ1-5,TRBV27,.,.,CASSFRGRDQPQHF,TGTGCCAGCAGTTTCAGGGGACGAGATCAGCCCCAGCATTTT
TRBJ2-1,TRBV6-6,.,.,CASSLQGYNEQFF,TGTGCCAGCAGTCTACAGGGTTACAATGAGCAGTTCTTC
TRBJ1-5,TRBV28,.,few,CASISGSNQPQHF,TGTGCCAGCATATCGGGGAGCAATCAGCCCCAGCATTTT
TRBJ1-5,TRBV19,.,.,CASSIGGTHSNQPQHF,TGTGCCAGTAGTATAGGAGGGACACATAGCAATCAGCCCCAGCATTTT
TRBJ2-2,TRBV19,.,.,CASSIVEDRGSGSRTGELFF,TGTGCCAGTAGTATAGTTGAGGACAGGGGAAGCGGGAGTAGAACCGGGGAGCTGTTTTTT
TRBJ2-1,TRBV7-9,.,.,CASSLTRGVRYNEQFF,TGTGCCAGCAGCTTAACGCGTGGGGTGAGATACAATGAGCAGTTCTTC
TRBJ1-1,TRBV18,.,few,CASSPSRGSTEAFF,TGTGCCAGCTCACCATCTCGTGGCAGCACTGAAGCTTTCTTT
TRBJ1-2,TRBV4-2,.,.,CASSQDPDYGYTF,TGTGCCAGCAGCCAAGATCCCGACTATGGCTACACCTTC
TRBJ1-2,TRBV28,.,few,CASSAMDNYGYTF,TGTGCCAGCAGTGCTATGGATAACTATGGCTACACCTTC
TRBJ2-5,TRBV6-5,.,.,CASSYSGSGTETQYF,TGTGCCAGCAGTTACTCGGGTAGCGGAACAGAGACCCAGTACTTC
TRBJ2-3,TRBV7-9,.,.,CASLFGGSVDTQYF,TGTGCCAGCTTATTTGGTGGATCAGTAGATACGCAGTATTTT
TRBJ1-5,TRBV6-1,TRBD1,.,CASSDFQGAGQPQHF,TGTGCCAGCAGTGATTTCCAGGGGGCTGGTCAGCCCCAGCATTTT
TRBJ2-3,TRBV7-2,TRBD2,.,CASSLTSGSTDTQYF,TGTGCCAGCAGCTTAACTAGCGGGAGCACAGATACGCAGTATTTT
TRBJ2-5,TRBV14,.,.,CASSQDFTGRRKETQYF,TGTGCCAGCAGCCAAGATTTTACGGGACGCCGGAAAGAGACCCAGTACTTC
TRBJ1-5,TRBV7-6,.,.,CASGPGGNQPQHF,TGTGCCAGCGGGCCAGGGGGCAATCAGCCCCAGCATTTT
TRBJ2-2,TRBV19,TRBD2,.,CASSIEGTSYTGELFF,TGTGCCAGTAGTATAGAGGGGACTAGTTACACCGGGGAGCTGTTTTTT
TRBJ2-3,TRBV27,.,.,CASSLRKSTDTQYF,TGTGCCAGCAGTTTACGCAAAAGCACAGATACGCAGTATTTT
TRBJ2-2,TRBV6-6,.,.,CASSSKGVVTGELFF,TGTGCCAGCAGTTCGAAGGGAGTTGTCACCGGGGAGCTGTTTTTT
TRBJ2-5,TRBV5-1,.,.,CASSLKSWYQETQYF,TGCGCCAGCAGCTTAAAATCTTGGTACCAAGAGACCCAGTACTTC
TRBJ1-5,TRBV19,.,few,CASLDRPSNQPQHF,TGTGCCAGTCTGGACAGACCAAGCAATCAGCCCCAGCATTTT